This note documents a single TCR beta chain sequence. The data derive from a study of OX40 agonist ivuxolimab in advanced cancers. Study overall: Patients were dosed with the agonistic anti-OX40 (CD134) antibody ivuxolimab. Three partial responders included one hepatocellular carcinoma patient and two cutaneous melanoma patients.

This CDR3 has 16 residues. The ends were cut back, 2 bases at V and 0 bases at J, with 11 bases in the middle. Germline loops: CDR1 ENHRY, CDR2 SYGVKD. Assay used: immunoSEQ multiplex PCR; TCRdb lists only in-frame clones, some missing. The sample lists over 40,000 clones, around four fifths occurring once. The chain links TRBV10-3 to TRBJ1-3; D remains unclear. This sample comprised CD4+ or CD8+ T cells sorted from blood, obtained in a trial of the OX40 agonist ivuxolimab. The receptor's source is an adult with an advanced solid tumor such as melanoma, head and neck, liver or kidney cancer. The CDR3 is CAISEPDTFSGNTIYF. The CDR3 DNA reads TGTGCCATCAGTGAGCCCGACACGTTCTCTGGAAACACCATATATTTT.